This TCR beta chain was identified during a study of blood T cell repertoires in COVID-19. Measured with immunoSEQ multiplex PCR; TCRdb has only the in-frame clones, and not every one. The data show approximately 200,000 clones, 75% to 90% seen once. The CDR3 is made up of 16 amino acids. The ends lost 1 base at V and 8 bases at J; junction bases unmatched: 6. The V gene's germline CDR1 is SGHVS and CDR2 FQNEAQ. Participant age was roughly 18 to 95 years, and participants resided in 24 US areas. The sequencing input was PBMCs or T cells enriched from blood (not recorded which). This clonotype originated in a woman aged 18-29 years in a cohort exposed to, infected with or recovered from COVID-19 (not recorded which). The chain joins TRBV7-8 to TRBJ2-1; the match to TRBD2 covers 12 bases. In DNA form, the CDR3 reads TGTGCCAGCAGCTTAGGCCCTAGCGGGAGGGCCGATGAGCAGTTCTTC. This translates into CASSLGPSGRADEQFF.